This T cell receptor beta chain appears in the sequencing data of a study of blood T cells in healthy people across ages. Through a sample-barcoded 5' primer and a J-beta primer mix, a second PCR was run for roughly 7 to 11 cycles. MiXCR, applied by TCRdb to the 5' RACE reads, yields one record per CDR3 protein. The data show around 990,000 distinct CDR3 sequences, roughly two fifths seen once. The CDR3 has 13 residues. The germline V gene has CDR1 DFQATT and CDR2 SNEGSKA (reference sequence). V was shortened by 5 bases and J by 1 base, with 10 bases between the two germline ends. The chain uses TRBV20-1 and TRBJ2-3, with TRBD1 as a possible D gene (6 bases). The receptor's source is a man aged 18 to 30 in good health. The sequenced sample was blood. The CDR3 region is CSAAGAGTDTQYF. In DNA, the CDR3 is TGCAGTGCTGCAGGGGCGGGCACAGATACGCAGTATTTT.